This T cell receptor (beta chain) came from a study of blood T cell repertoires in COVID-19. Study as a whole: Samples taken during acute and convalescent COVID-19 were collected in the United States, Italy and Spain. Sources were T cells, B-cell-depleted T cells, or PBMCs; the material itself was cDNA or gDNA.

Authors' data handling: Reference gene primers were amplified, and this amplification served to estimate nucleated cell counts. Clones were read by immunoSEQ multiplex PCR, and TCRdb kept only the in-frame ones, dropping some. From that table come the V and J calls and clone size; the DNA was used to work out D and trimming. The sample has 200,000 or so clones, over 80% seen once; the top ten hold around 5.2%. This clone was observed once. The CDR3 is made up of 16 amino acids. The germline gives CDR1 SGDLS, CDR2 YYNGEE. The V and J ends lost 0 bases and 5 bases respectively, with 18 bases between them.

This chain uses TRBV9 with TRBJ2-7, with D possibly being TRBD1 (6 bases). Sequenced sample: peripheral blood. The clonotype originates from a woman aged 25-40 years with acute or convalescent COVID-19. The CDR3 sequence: CASSVARQAYLDEQYF. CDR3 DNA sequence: TGTGCCAGCAGCGTAGCTCGACAGGCCTACCTAGACGAGCAGTACTTC.